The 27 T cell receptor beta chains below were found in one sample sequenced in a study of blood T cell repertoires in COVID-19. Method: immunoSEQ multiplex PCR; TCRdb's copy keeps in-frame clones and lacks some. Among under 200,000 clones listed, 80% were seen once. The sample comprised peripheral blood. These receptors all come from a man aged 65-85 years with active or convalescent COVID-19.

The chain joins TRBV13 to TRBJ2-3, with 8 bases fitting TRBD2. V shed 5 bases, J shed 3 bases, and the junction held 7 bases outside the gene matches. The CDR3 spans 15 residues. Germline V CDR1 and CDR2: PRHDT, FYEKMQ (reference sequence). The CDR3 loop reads CASSPRGGVTDTQYF. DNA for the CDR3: TGTGCCAGCAGCCCTCGGGGGGGGGTTACAGATACGCAGTATTTT.

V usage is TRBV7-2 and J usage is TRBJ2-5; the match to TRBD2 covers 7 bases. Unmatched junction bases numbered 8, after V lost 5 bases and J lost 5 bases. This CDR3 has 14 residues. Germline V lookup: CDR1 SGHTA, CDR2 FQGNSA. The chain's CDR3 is CASSTRLASETQYF. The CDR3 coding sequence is TGTGCCAGCAGCACTAGACTAGCATCGGAGACCCAGTACTTC.

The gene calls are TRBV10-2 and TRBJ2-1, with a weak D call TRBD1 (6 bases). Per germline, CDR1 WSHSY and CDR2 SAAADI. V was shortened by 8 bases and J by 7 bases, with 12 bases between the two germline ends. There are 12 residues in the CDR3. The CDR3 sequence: CASSTGINEQFF. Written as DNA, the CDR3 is TGCGCCAGCTCGACAGGAATTAATGAGCAGTTCTTC.

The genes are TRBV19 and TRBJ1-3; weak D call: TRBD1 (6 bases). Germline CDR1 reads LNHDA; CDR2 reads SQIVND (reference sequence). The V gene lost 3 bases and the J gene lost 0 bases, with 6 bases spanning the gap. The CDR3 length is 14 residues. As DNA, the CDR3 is TGTGCCAGTAGTATGGACAGCTCTGGAAACACCATATATTTT. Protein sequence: CASSMDSSGNTIYF.

CDR3 loop: CATKVQGGDGYTF. The CDR3 region has the DNA TGTGCCACGAAGGTACAGGGTGGCGATGGCTACACCTTC. The rearrangement links TRBV6-5 to TRBJ1-2; a possible D gene is TRBD1 (6 bases). Germline loops: CDR1 MNHEY, CDR2 SVGAGI. The CDR3 totals 13 residues. Trimming shortened V by 10 bases and J by 6 bases, and 18 bases separated the two germline ends.

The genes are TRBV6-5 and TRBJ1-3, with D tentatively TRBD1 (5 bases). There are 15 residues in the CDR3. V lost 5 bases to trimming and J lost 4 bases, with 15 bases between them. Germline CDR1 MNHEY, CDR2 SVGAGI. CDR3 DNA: TGTGCCAGCAGTCCCCTGGATGCAGGGGGAAACACCATATATTTT. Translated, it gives CASSPLDAGGNTIYF.

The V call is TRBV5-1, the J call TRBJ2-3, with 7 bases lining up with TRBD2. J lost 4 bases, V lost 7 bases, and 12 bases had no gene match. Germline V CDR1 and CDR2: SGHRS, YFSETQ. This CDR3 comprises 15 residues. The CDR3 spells CASGLEGRGPDTQYF. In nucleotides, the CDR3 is TGCGCCAGCGGCCTAGAGGGGAGGGGCCCAGATACGCAGTATTTT.

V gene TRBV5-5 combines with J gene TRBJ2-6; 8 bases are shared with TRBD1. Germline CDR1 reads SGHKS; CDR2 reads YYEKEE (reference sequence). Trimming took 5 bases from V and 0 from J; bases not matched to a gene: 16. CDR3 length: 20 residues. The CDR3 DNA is TGTGCCAGCAGTCGATCCCCAGCCGGGACAGGATTCTCTGGGGCCAACGTCCTGACTTTC. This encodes CASSRSPAGTGFSGANVLTF.

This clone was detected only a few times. CDR3 residues: CASSPQGSGKNTGELFF. The CDR3 region has the DNA TGTGCCAGCTCACCACAGGGTAGCGGGAAGAACACCGGGGAGCTGTTTTTT. This sequence joins TRBV18 and TRBJ2-2; 8 bases are shared with TRBD2. Germline assignment: CDR1 KGHSH and CDR2 LQKENI. The ends lost 1 base at V and 1 base at J; junction bases unmatched: 5. CDR3 length: 17 residues.

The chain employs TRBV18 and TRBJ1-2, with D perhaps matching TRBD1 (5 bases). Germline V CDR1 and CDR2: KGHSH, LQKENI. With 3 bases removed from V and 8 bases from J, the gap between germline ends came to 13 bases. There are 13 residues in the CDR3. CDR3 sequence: CASSPSGTDGYTF. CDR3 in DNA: TGTGCCAGCTCACCCTCCGGGACTGACGGCTACACCTTC.

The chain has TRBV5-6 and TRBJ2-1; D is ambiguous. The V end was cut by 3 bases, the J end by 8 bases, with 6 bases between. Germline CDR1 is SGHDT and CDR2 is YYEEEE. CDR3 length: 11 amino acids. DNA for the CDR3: TGTGCCAGCAGCTCTAACTATGAGCAGTTCTTC. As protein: CASSSNYEQFF.

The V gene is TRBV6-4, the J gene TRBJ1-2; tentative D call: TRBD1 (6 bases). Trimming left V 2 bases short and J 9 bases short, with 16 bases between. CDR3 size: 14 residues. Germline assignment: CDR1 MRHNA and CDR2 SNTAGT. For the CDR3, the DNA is TGTGCCAGCAGTGACGGCAGGACAGAGTCAAGCTACACCTTC. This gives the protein CASSDGRTESSYTF.

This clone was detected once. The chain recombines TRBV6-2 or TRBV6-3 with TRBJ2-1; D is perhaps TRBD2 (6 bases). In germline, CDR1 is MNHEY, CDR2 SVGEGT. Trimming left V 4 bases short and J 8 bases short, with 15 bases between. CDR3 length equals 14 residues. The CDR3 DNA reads TGTGCCAGCAGTTCCGCGGGACCCCAGTATGAGCAGTTCTTC. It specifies CASSSAGPQYEQFF.

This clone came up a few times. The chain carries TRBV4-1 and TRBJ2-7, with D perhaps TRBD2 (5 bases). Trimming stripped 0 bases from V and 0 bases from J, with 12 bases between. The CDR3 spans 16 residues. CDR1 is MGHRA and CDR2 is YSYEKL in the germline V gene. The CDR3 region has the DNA TGCGCCAGCAGCCAAGAAGATACCCTAGCCTCCTACGAGCAGTACTTC. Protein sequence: CASSQEDTLASYEQYF.

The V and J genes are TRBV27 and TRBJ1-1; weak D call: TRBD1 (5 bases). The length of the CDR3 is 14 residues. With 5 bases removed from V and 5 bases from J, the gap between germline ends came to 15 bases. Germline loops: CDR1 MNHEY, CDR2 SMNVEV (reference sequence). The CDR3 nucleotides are TGTGCCAGCAGTGTCAGCAGGGTTGGGACTGAAGCTTTCTTT. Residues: CASSVSRVGTEAFF.

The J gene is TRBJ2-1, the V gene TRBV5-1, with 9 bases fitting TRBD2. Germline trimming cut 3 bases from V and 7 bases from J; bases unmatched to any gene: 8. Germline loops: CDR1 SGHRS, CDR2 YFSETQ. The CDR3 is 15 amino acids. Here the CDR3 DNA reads TGCGCCAGCAGCTACCCGGGACTAGCTATGAATGAGCAGTTCTTC. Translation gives CASSYPGLAMNEQFF.

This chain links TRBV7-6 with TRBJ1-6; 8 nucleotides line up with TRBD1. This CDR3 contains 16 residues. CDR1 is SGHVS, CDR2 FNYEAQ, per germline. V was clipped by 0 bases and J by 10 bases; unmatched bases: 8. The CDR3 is CASSLAGPQGGSPLHF. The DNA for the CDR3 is TGTGCCAGCAGCTTAGCGGGCCCACAGGGGGGATCACCCCTCCACTTT.

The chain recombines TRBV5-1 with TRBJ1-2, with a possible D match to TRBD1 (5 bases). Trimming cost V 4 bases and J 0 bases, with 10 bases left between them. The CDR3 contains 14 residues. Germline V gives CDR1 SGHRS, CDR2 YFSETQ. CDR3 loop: CASSPDSPNYGYTF. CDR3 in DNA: TGCGCCAGCAGCCCTGACAGCCCTAACTATGGCTACACCTTC.

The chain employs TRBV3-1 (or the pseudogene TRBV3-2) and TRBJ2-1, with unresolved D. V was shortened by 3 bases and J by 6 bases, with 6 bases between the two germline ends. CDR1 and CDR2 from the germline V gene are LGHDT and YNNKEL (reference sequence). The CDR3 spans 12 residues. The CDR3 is CASSHAGNEQFF. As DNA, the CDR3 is TGTGCCAGCAGCCACGCCGGCAATGAGCAGTTCTTC.

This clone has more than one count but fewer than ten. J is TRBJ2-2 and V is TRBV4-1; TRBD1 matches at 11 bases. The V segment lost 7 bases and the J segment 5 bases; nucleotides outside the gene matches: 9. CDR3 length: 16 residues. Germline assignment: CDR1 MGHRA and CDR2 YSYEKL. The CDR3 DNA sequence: TGCGCCAGCACCACTGGGACAGGGGGTCGGACCGGGGAGCTGTTTTTT. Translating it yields CASTTGTGGRTGELFF.

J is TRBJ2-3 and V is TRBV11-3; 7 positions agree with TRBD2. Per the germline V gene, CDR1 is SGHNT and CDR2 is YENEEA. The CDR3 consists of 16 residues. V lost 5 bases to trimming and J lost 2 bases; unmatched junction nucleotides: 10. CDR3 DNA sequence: TGTGCCAGCAGCCCCTTTGGGGGGGAAGACACAGATACGCAGTATTTT. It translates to CASSPFGGEDTDTQYF.

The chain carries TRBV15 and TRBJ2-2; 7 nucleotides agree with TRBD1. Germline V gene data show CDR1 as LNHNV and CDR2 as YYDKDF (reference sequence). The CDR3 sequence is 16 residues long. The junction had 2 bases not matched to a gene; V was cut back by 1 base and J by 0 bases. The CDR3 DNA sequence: TGTGCCACCAGCAGAGGGGACAGCTCGAACACCGGGGAGCTGTTTTTT. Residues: CATSRGDSSNTGELFF.

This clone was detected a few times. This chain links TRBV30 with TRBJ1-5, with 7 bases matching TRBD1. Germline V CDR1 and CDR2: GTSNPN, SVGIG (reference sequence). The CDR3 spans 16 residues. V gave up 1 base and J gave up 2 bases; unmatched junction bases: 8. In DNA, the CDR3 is TGTGCCTGGAGTGCGGTAAGACAGGGCCGCAATCAGCCCCAGCATTTT. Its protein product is CAWSAVRQGRNQPQHF.

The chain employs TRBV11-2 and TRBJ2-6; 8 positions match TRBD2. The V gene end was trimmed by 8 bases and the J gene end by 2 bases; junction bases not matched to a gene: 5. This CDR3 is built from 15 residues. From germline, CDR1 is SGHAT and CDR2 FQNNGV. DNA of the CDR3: TGTGCCAGCCCAACGGGAGGGACTGGGGCCAACGTCCTGACTTTC. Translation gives CASPTGGTGANVLTF. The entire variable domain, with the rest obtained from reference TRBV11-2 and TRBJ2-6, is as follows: EAGVAQSPRYKIIEKRQSVAFWCNPISGHATLYWYQQILGQGPKLLIQFQNNGVVDDSQLPKDRFSAERLKGVDSTLKIQPAKLEDSAVYLCASPTGGTGANVLTFGAGSRLTVL.

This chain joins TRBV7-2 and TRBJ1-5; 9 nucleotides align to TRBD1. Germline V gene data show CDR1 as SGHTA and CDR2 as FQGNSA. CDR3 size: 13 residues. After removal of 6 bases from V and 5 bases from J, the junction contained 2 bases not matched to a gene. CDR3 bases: TGTGCCAGCAGGCGACAGGGGGATCAGCCCCAGCATTTT. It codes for CASRRQGDQPQHF.

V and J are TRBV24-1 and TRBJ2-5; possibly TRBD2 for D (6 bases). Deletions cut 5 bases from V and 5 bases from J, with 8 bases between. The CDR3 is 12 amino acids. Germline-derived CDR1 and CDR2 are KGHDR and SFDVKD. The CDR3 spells CATSGDSETQYF. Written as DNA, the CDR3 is TGTGCCACCAGTGGGGACTCGGAGACCCAGTACTTC.

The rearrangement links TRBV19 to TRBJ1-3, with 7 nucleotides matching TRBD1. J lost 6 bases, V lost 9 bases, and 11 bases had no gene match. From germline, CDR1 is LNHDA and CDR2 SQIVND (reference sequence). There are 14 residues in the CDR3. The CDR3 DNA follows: TGTGCCAGCTGGGATACAGGGGCCTCAAACACCATATATTTT. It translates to CASWDTGASNTIYF.